Each of the 6 T cell receptor beta chains below was sequenced from the same sample in a study of cytomegalovirus exposure and HLA in healthy donors. Libraries were prepared by immunoSEQ multiplex PCR; TCRdb keeps only in-frame clonotypes and omits some of them. The data hold roughly 90,000 clones, with 75% to 90% observed a single time. Sample: PBMCs. Every receptor here comes from a man between 18 and 29 years old in good health and CMV-seropositive.

The V and J genes are TRBV19 and TRBJ1-2; TRBD1 aligns across 7 bases. The germline gives CDR1 LNHDA, CDR2 SQIVND (reference sequence). The V gene end was trimmed by 7 bases and the J gene end by 5 bases; junction bases not matched to a gene: 10. CDR3 length: 14 amino acids. In DNA form, the CDR3 reads TGTGCCAGTAATTCCGGCAGGGGGAAGTATGGCTACACCTTC. It is translated as CASNSGRGKYGYTF.

The V and J genes are TRBV7-2 and TRBJ2-7, with 8 bases that match TRBD1. J lost 3 bases, V lost 4 bases, and 8 bases had no gene match. Germline assignment: CDR1 SGHTA and CDR2 FQGNSA. This CDR3 is 15 amino acids long. CDR3 DNA sequence: TGTGCCAGCAGCTCCGGGACAGGTTCCTTCTACGAGCAGTACGTC. This gives the protein CASSSGTGSFYEQYV.

This chain connects TRBV4-1 to TRBJ2-2; 13 positions agree with TRBD2. The CDR3 totals 18 residues. Germline values: CDR1 MGHRA, CDR2 YSYEKL. Trimming took 1 base from V and 4 from J; bases not matched to a gene: 6. CDR3 nucleotides: TGCGCCAGCAGCCAAGGAGGACTAGCGGGAGTAGGCACCGGGGAGCTGTTTTTT. Protein sequence: CASSQGGLAGVGTGELFF.

The V call is TRBV7-9, the J call TRBJ2-7; D remains ambiguous. The CDR3 runs 12 residues. The germline V and J ends were trimmed by 5 bases and 5 bases, with 10 bases remaining between them. Germline CDR1 is SEHNR and CDR2 is FQNEAQ (reference sequence). CDR3 bases: TGTGCCAGCAGCGACGGGTTGGACGAGCAGTACTTC. It yields the protein CASSDGLDEQYF.

As to this clone: One junction end does not reproduce the germline sequence, and a read error may be involved. This chain links TRBV2 with TRBJ2-5; D is perhaps TRBD1 (5 bases). The germline V gene has CDR1 SNHLY and CDR2 FYNNEI. The length of the CDR3 is 18 residues. The CDR3: CASSEERQLTSLEETQYF. In DNA, the CDR3 is TGTGCCAGCAGCGAAGAGAGACAGCTCACCTCCCTCGAAGAGACCCAGTACTTC.

In this sample, this clone turned up once. The chain couples TRBV18 to TRBJ2-5, with 7 nucleotides matching TRBD1. CDR1 and CDR2 from the germline V gene are KGHSH and LQKENI. V lost 3 bases, J lost 3 bases, and 4 bases stayed unmatched. CDR3 size: 14 residues. CDR3 coding DNA: TGTGCCAGCTCACCCAAGGACAGGAAAGAGACCCAGTACTTC. Amino acid sequence: CASSPKDRKETQYF.